The present entry profiles one T cell receptor (beta chain) with its context. The entry originates in a study of T cells expressing NK-cell markers. TCRdb derives one entry per CDR3 protein from the 5' RACE reads, leaving out DNA. The listing contains 500,000 or so distinct CDR3 sequences. Germline-derived CDR1 and CDR2 are KGHDR and SFDVKD. This CDR3 is 14 amino acids long. This TCR derives from a man aged 18 to 30 in good health. The chain recombines TRBV24-1 with TRBJ2-3; lacking DNA, the TRBD2 call made by TCRdb goes unchecked. Sequenced sample: blood T cells: a sorted CD56 or NKG2C T cell subset, CD4+ or CD8+ T cells, or bulk PBMC T cells (not recorded which). The CDR3 loop is CATSGTSGPDTQYF.